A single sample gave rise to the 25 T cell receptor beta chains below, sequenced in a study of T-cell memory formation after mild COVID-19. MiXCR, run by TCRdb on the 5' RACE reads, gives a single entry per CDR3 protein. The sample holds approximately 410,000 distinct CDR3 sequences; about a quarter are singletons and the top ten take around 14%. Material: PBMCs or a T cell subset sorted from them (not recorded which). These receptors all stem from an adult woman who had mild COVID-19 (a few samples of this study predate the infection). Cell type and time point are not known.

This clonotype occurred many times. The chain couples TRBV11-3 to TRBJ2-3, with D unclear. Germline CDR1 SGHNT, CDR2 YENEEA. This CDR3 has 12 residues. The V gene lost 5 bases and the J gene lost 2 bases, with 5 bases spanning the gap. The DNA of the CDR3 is TGTGCCAGCAGCCTTAACACAGATACGCAGTATTTT. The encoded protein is CASSLNTDTQYF.

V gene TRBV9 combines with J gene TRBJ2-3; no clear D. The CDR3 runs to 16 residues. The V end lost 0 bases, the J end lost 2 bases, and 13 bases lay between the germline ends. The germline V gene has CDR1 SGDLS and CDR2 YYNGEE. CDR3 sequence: CASSVAGSFITDTQYF. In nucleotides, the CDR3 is TGTGCCAGCAGCGTAGCGGGCTCCTTCATCACAGATACGCAGTATTTT.

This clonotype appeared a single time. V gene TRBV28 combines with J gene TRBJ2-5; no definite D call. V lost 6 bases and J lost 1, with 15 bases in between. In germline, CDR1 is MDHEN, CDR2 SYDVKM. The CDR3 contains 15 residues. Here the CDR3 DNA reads TGTGCCAGCAGACGCGACGTCGCCGCCCAAGAGACCCAGTACTTC. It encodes CASRRDVAAQETQYF.

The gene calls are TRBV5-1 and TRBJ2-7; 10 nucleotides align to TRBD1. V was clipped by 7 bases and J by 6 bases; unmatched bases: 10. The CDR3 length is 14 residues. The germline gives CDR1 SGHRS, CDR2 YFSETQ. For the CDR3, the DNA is TGCGCCAGCCAAGGAGGGACAGGGGTCAGCGAGCAGTACTTC. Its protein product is CASQGGTGVSEQYF.

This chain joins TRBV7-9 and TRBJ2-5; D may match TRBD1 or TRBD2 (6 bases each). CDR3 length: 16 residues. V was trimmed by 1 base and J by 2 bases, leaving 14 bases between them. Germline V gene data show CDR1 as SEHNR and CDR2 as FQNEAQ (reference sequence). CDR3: CASSLVGGSHQETQYF. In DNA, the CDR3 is TGTGCCAGCAGCTTAGTCGGGGGCAGTCATCAAGAGACCCAGTACTTC.

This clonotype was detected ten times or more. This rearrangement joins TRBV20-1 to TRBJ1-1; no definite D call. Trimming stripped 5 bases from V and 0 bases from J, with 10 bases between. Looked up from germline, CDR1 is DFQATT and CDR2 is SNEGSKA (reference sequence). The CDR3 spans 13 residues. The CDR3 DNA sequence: TGCAGTGCTTTAGACGGCATGAACACTGAAGCTTTCTTT. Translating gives CSALDGMNTEAFF.

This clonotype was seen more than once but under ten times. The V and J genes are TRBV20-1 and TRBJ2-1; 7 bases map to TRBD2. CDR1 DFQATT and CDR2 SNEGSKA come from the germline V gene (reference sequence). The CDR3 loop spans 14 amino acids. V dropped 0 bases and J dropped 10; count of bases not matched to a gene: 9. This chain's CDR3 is CSARDGTTFWEQFF. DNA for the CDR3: TGCAGTGCTAGAGATGGGACTACCTTTTGGGAGCAGTTCTTC.

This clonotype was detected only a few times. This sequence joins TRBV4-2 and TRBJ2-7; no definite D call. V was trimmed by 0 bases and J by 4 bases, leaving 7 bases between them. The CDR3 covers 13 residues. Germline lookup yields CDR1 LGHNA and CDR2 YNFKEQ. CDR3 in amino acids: CASSQDVMYEQYF. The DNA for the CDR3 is TGTGCCAGCAGCCAAGATGTCATGTACGAGCAGTACTTC.

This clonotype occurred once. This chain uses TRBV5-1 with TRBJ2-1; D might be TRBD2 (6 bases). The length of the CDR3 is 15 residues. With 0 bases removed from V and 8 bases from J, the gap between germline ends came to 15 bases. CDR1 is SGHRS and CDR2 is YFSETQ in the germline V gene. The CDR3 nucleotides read TGCGCCAGCAGCTTGGGCGCGGGAATGGAGGATGAGCAGTTCTTC. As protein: CASSLGAGMEDEQFF.

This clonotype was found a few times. The DNA for the CDR3 is TGTGCCACCAGCAGAGAGGGGGAGGGTCGGCCTGAAGCTTTCTTT. Its protein is CATSREGEGRPEAFF. The chain combines TRBV15 with TRBJ1-1, with D tentatively TRBD1 (5 bases). Trimming took off 0 bases at V and 6 bases at J, with 14 bases between the two ends. Germline CDR1 reads LNHNV; CDR2 reads YYDKDF (reference sequence). This CDR3 has 15 residues.

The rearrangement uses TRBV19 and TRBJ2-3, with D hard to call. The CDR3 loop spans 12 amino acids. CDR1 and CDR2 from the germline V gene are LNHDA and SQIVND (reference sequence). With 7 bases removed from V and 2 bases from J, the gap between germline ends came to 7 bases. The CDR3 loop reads CASTGFTDTQYF. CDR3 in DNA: TGTGCCAGTACAGGATTCACAGATACGCAGTATTTT.

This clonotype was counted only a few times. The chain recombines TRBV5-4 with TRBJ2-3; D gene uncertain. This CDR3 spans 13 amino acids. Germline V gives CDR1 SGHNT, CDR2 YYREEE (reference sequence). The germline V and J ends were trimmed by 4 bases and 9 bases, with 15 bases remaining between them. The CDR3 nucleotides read TGTGCCAGCAGCCGGGCCGGGTCTGGAACGCAGTATTTT. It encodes CASSRAGSGTQYF.

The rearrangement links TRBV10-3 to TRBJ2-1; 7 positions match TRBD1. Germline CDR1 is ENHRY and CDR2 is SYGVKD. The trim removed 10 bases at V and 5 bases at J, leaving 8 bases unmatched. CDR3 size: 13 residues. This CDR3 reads CASSRDSNNEQFF. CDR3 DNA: TGTGCCAGCTCCCGGGACAGCAACAATGAGCAGTTCTTC.

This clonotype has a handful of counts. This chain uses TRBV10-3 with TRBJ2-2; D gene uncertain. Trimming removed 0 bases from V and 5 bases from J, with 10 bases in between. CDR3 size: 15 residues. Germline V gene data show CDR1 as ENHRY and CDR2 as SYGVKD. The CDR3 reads CAISESTARTGELFF. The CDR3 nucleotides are TGTGCCATCAGTGAGTCAACAGCCCGAACCGGGGAGCTGTTTTTT.

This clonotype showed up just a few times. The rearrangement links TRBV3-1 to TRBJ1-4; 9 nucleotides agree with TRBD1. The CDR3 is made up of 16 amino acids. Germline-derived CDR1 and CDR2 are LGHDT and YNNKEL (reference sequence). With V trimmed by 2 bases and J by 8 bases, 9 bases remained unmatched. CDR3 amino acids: CASSQKSGTGREKLFF. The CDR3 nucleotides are TGTGCCAGCAGCCAAAAGTCCGGGACAGGGAGGGAAAAACTGTTTTTT. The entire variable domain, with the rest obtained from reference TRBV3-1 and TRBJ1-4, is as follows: DTAVSQTPKYLVTQMGNDKSIKCEQNLGHDTMYWYKQDSKKFLKIMFSYNNKELIINETVPNRFSPKSPDKAHLNLHINSLELGDSAVYFCASSQKSGTGREKLFFGSGTQLSVL.

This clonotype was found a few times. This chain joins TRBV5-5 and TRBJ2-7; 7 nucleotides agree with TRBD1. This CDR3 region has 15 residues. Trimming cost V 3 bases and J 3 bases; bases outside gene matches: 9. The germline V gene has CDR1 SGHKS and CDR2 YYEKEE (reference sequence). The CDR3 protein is CASSYGTATRYEQYF. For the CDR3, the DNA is TGTGCCAGCAGCTATGGGACAGCTACCCGCTACGAGCAGTACTTC.

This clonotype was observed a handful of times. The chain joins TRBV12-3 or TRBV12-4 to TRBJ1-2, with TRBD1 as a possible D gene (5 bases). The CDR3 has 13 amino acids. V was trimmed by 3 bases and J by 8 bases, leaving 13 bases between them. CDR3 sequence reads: CASSLMLQGGYTF. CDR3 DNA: TGTGCCAGCAGTTTGATGCTCCAGGGCGGCTACACCTTC.

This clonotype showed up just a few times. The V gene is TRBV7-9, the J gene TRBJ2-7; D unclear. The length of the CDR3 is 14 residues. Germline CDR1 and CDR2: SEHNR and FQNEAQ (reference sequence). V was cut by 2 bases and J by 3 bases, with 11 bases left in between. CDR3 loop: CASSLSPRNYEQYF. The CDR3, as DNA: TGTGCCAGCAGCTTATCCCCCCGTAACTACGAGCAGTACTTC.

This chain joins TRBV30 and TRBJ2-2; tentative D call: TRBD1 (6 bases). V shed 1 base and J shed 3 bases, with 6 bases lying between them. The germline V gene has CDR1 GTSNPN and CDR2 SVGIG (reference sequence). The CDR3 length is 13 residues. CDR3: CAWSDRDTGELFF. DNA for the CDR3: TGTGCCTGGAGTGACAGGGACACCGGGGAGCTGTTTTTT.

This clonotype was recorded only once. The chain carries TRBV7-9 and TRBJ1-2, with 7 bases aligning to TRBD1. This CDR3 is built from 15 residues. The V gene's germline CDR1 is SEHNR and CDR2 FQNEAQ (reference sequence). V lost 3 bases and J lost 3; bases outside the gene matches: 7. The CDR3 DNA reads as TGTGCCAGCAGCTTTACCCCGACAGGGTACTATGGCTACACCTTC. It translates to CASSFTPTGYYGYTF.

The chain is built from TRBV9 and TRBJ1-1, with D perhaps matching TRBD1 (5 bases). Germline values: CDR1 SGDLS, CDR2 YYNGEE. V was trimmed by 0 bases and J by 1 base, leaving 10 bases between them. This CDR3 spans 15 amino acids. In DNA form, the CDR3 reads TGTGCCAGCAGCGTAGATGGGACCGCGAACACTGAAGCTTTCTTT. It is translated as CASSVDGTANTEAFF.

CDR3 in DNA: TGTGCCAGCAGTGAACAGGGGTATACTGAAGCTTTCTTT. Amino acids: CASSEQGYTEAFF. The chain carries TRBV25-1 and TRBJ1-1; D is perhaps TRBD1 (6 bases). This CDR3 has 13 amino acids. Germline lookup yields CDR1 MGHDK and CDR2 SYGVNS. V gave up 2 bases and J gave up 5 bases, with 9 bases separating them. The whole variable domain, filled in from reference TRBV25-1 and TRBJ1-1, reads EADIYQTPRYLVIGTGKKITLECSQTMGHDKMYWYQQDPGMELHLIHYSYGVNSTEKGDLSSESTVSRIRTEHFPLTLESARPSHTSQYLCASSEQGYTEAFFGQGTRLTVV.

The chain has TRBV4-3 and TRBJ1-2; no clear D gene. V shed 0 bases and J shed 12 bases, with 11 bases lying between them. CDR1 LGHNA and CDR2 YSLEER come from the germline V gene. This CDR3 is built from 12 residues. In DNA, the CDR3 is TGCGCCAGCAGCCAAGAGTACGGGAAGAACACCTTC. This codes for CASSQEYGKNTF.

The CDR3 nucleotides are TGCAGCGTTGGGGGAAACAATGAGCAGTTCTTC. It translates to CSVGGNNEQFF. The chain uses TRBV29-1 and TRBJ2-1; D is unclear. Germline-derived CDR1 and CDR2 are SQVTM and ANQGSEA. V was cut by 4 bases and J by 5 bases, with 6 bases left in between. CDR3 size: 11 residues.

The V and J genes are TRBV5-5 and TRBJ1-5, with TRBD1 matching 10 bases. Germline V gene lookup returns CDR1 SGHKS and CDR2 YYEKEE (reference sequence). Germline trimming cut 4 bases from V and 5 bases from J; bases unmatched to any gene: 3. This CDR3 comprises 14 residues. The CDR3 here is CASSHGTGDQPQHF. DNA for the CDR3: TGTGCCAGCAGCCACGGGACAGGGGATCAGCCCCAGCATTTT.